Included here is one TCR beta chain sequence, with context. The data stem from a study of blood T cell repertoires in COVID-19. Study summary: COVID-19 samples, acute and convalescent, were from the United States, Italy and Spain. PBMCs, B-cell-depleted T cells, or T cells provided the cDNA or gDNA that made up the material.

In the authors' methods: From reference gene primer amplification, estimates of nucleated cell counts were derived. Data came from immunoSEQ multiplex PCR; TCRdb stores just in-frame clones and leaves some out. The V and J calls and clone size were taken over from that table, and D and trimming were inferred from the DNA. The profile covers more than 85,000 clones, with about 91% appearing a single time and roughly 4.3% taken by the ten largest. The CDR3 totals 14 residues. Trimming stripped 0 bases from V and 1 base from J, with 4 bases between. The germline V gene has CDR1 SGHDT and CDR2 YYEEEE. The clonotype was recovered from a man between 18 and 29 years old with acute or convalescent COVID-19. V is TRBV5-6 and J is TRBJ2-2, with no clear D. Input material: peripheral blood. CDR3 in DNA: TGTGCCAGCAGCTTGGGCGAGAACACCGGGGAGCTGTTTTTT. Translation: CASSLGENTGELFF.